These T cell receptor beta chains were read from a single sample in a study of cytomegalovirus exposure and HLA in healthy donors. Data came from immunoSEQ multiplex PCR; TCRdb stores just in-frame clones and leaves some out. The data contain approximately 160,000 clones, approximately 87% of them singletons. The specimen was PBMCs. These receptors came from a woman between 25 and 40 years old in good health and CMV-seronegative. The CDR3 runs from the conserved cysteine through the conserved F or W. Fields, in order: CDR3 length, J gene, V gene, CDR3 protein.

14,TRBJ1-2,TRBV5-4,CASRTGTINYGYTF
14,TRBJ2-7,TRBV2,CASNNRNRAYEQYF
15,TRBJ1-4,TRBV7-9,CASSSDRRSREKLFF
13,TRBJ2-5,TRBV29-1,CSVENAGVETQYF
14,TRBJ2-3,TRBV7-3,CASSPGGGTDTQYF
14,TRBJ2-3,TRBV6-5,CASNSAGSTDTQYF
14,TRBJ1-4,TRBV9,CASSITGPSEKLFF
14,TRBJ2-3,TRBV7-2,CASSGVGGADTQYF
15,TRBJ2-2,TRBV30,CAWRGGQGEVRELFF
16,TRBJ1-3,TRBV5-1,CASSLGPGGSGNTIYF
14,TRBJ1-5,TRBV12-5,CASGSDRVSQPQHF
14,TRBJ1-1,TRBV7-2,CASSFSGTGSEAFF
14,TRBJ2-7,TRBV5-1,CASRVDRGLYEQYF
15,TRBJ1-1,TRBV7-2,CASSWDSFSFRAAFF
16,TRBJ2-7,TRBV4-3,CASSQDTGARSYEQYF
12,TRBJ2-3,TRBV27,CASSTQGSAQYF
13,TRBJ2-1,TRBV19,CASMRDRNNEQFF
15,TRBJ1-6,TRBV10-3,CAISATGNGDSPLHF
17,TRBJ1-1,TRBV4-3,CASSQVGQGAGITEAFF
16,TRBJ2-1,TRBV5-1,CASSQTGTSGGAEQFF
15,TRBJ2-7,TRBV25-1,CASSATGKLANEQYF
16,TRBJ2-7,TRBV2,CASSQPTSVSSYEQYF
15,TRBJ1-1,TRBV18,CASSLGRQKNTEAFF
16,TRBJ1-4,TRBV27,CASSLRADATNEKLFF
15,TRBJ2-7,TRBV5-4,CASSLGQGTTLEQYF
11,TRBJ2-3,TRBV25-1,CASRGSDTQYF
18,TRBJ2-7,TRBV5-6,CASSFRRGSGHYSYEQYF
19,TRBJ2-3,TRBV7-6,CASSLAANTGTRSTDTQYF
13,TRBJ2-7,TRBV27,CASKPGDSYEQYF
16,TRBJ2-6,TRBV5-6,CASSLKGAAGANVLTF
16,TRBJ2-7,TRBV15,CATSSLGSGSSYEQYF
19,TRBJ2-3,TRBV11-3,CASSLDSLAGLPSTDTQYF
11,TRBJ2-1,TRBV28,CASSLGSEQFF
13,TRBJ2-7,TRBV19,CASSLTTGNEQYF
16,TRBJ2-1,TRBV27,CASSLRKGASYNEQFF
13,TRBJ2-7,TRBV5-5,CASISDSPYEQYF
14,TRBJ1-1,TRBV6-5,CASSYSAMNTEAFF
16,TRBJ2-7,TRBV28,CASSLFHGGRSYEQYF
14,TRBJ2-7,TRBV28,CASNGRDSLYEQYF
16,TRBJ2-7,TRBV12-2,CASRFYSGRAAHEQYF
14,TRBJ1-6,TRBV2,CASNDRSYNSPLHF
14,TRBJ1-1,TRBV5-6,CASSLPQWGTEAFF
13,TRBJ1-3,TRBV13,CASSGSSGNTIYF
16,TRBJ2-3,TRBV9,CASSVGTSGRGDTQYF
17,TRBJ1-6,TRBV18,CASSHLDRGLRDSPLHF
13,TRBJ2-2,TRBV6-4,CASSDPNTGELFF
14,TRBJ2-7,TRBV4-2,CASSPTGGTHEQYF